One sample yielded the 19 T cell receptor beta chains listed below, sequenced in a study of cytomegalovirus exposure and HLA in healthy donors. PCR used 60 Vbeta primers and 13 Jbeta primers. Clones were read by immunoSEQ multiplex PCR, and TCRdb kept only the in-frame ones, dropping some. This sample has roughly 160,000 clones, with about 82% found just once. The sample comprised PBMCs. The origin of the receptors is a woman aged 50 to 60 in good health and CMV-seropositive.

V gene TRBV5-4 combines with J gene TRBJ2-1; 8 nucleotides match TRBD2. Germline V lookup: CDR1 SGHNT, CDR2 YYREEE (reference sequence). The CDR3 runs 16 residues. With V trimmed by 0 bases and J by 6 bases, 8 bases remained unmatched. For the CDR3, the DNA is TGTGCCAGCAGCTTGGCGGGGCGGGGGGCCCGCAATGAGCAGTTCTTC. Translation gives CASSLAGRGARNEQFF. Variable domain in full (rest from reference TRBV5-4 and TRBJ2-1): ETGVTQSPTHLIKTRGQQVTLRCSSQSGHNTVSWYQQALGQGPQFIFQYYREEENGRGNFPPRFSGLQFPNYSSELNVNALELDDSALYLCASSLAGRGARNEQFFGPGTRLTVL.

V is TRBV6-5 and J is TRBJ1-6; weak D call: TRBD1 (5 bases). The V gene lost 2 bases and the J gene lost 10 bases, with 15 bases spanning the gap. From germline, CDR1 is MNHEY and CDR2 SVGAGI. This CDR3 is 15 amino acids long. The DNA of the CDR3 is TGTGCCAGCAGTTACGGGTTCCGGCGGGGCTCACCCCTCCACTTT. Its translation: CASSYGFRRGSPLHF.

The V gene is TRBV5-1, the J gene TRBJ1-1; D is unclear. The V gene lost 4 bases and the J gene lost 2 bases, with 12 bases spanning the gap. From germline, CDR1 is SGHRS and CDR2 YFSETQ. This CDR3 is built from 14 residues. The CDR3 region is CASSTGEDNTEAFF. The CDR3 DNA reads TGCGCCAGCAGCACGGGAGAGGATAACACTGAAGCTTTCTTT.

This chain uses TRBV5-1 with TRBJ2-1, with TRBD2 identical over 8 bases. This CDR3 region has 15 residues. Germline CDR1 and CDR2: SGHRS and YFSETQ. Trimming cost V 4 bases and J 6 bases; bases outside gene matches: 9. This CDR3 reads CASSPRTTSGNEQFF. DNA for the CDR3: TGCGCCAGCAGCCCTAGAACTACTAGCGGCAATGAGCAGTTCTTC.

The chain links TRBV19 to TRBJ1-5, with TRBD1 as a possible D gene (5 bases). CDR3 length: 14 residues. Per germline, CDR1 LNHDA and CDR2 SQIVND (reference sequence). The V and J ends lost 5 bases and 4 bases respectively, with 12 bases between them. The CDR3 DNA reads as TGTGCCAGTAGTGTTCAGGGAAGGAATCAGCCCCAGCATTTT. The encoded protein is CASSVQGRNQPQHF.

This CDR3 reads CASSPHRGGNYGYTF. The CDR3 DNA is TGTGCCAGCAGCCCCCACAGGGGTGGTAACTATGGCTACACCTTC. The chain employs TRBV7-2 and TRBJ1-2; 7 nucleotides line up with TRBD1. Germline CDR1 and CDR2: SGHTA and FQGNSA. There are 15 residues in the CDR3. The V and J ends lost 5 bases and 1 base, in that order; junction bases with no gene match: 7.

A few counts support this clone. The rearrangement uses TRBV5-4 and TRBJ2-2; 13 bases are a match to TRBD2. Looked up from germline, CDR1 is SGHNT and CDR2 is YYREEE (reference sequence). The CDR3 contains 16 residues. The V and J ends lost 4 bases and 6 bases, in that order; junction bases with no gene match: 6. Here the CDR3 DNA reads TGTGCCAGCAGCCGTGGACTAGCGGGAGATGCCGGGGAGCTGTTTTTT. It codes for CASSRGLAGDAGELFF.

This clone was recorded only once. The genes are TRBV27 and TRBJ2-1; 7 bases match TRBD1. The CDR3 is made up of 17 amino acids. J gave up 0 bases and V 3 bases, and 8 bases lay outside the gene matches. Germline V gives CDR1 MNHEY, CDR2 SMNVEV (reference sequence). The CDR3: CASSFLWAGGSYNEQFF. The CDR3 coding sequence is TGTGCCAGCAGTTTCTTGTGGGCAGGGGGCTCCTACAATGAGCAGTTCTTC.

The rearrangement joins TRBV2 to TRBJ2-1, with 10 bases identical to TRBD1. V lost 8 bases to trimming and J lost 7 bases; unmatched junction nucleotides: 8. Germline CDR1 is SNHLY and CDR2 is FYNNEI. The CDR3 has 14 residues. The CDR3 spells CASLGTGVKNEQFF. The CDR3 region has the DNA TGTGCCAGCCTCGGGACAGGGGTTAAGAATGAGCAGTTCTTC.

The V call is TRBV13, the J call TRBJ1-2; D perhaps matches TRBD1 (5 bases). V lost 4 bases and J 2 bases, leaving 14 bases between the germline ends. The CDR3 extends over 15 amino acids. Germline CDR1 PRHDT, CDR2 FYEKMQ (reference sequence). CDR3 sequence reads: CASSWRRTLNYGYTF. The DNA for the CDR3 is TGTGCCAGCAGCTGGAGACGGACACTCAACTATGGCTACACCTTC.

This clone has a handful of counts. The chain couples TRBV19 to TRBJ1-5; 10 bases align to TRBD1. Germline values: CDR1 LNHDA, CDR2 SQIVND (reference sequence). The CDR3 totals 15 residues. V trimming: 10 bases; J trimming: 3 bases; junction bases outside the gene matches: 9. CDR3 region: CATRDRGTYNQPQHF. The CDR3 nucleotides read TGTGCCACCCGGGACAGGGGAACCTACAATCAGCCCCAGCATTTT.

The V gene is TRBV11-3, the J gene TRBJ1-5, with 7 bases lining up with TRBD1. With V trimmed by 1 base and J by 11 bases, 20 bases remained unmatched. From germline, CDR1 is SGHNT and CDR2 YENEEA. The CDR3 runs to 18 residues. The CDR3 region is CASSLVVETDRTPLTQHF. The CDR3 DNA sequence: TGTGCCAGCAGCTTAGTAGTGGAGACGGACAGGACCCCTTTGACCCAGCATTTT.

This clone is a singleton in its sample. J is TRBJ2-2 and V is TRBV21-1; TRBD2 is the table's D call and was not checked against the DNA. TRBV21-1 is a pseudogene. This CDR3 has 15 residues. The CDR3 protein is CASSKRRTNTGELFF. CDR3 bases: TGTGCCAGCAGCAAACGGCGGACGAACACCGGGGAGCTGTTTTTT.

The chain couples TRBV7-2 to TRBJ1-1, with unresolved D. The V end lost 7 bases, the J end lost 5 bases, and 14 bases lay between the germline ends. The CDR3 is 13 amino acids. CDR1 is SGHTA, CDR2 FQGNSA, per germline. The CDR3 protein is CASKFPPGTEAFF. CDR3 sequence (DNA): TGTGCCAGCAAATTTCCCCCGGGGACTGAAGCTTTCTTT.

The chain links TRBV10-3 to TRBJ1-2; 8 nucleotides agree with TRBD1. The ends lost 4 bases at V and 8 bases at J; junction bases unmatched: 6. Germline lookup yields CDR1 ENHRY and CDR2 SYGVKD. The CDR3 contains 13 residues. CDR3 region: CAISGDRRNGYTF. CDR3 nucleotide sequence: TGTGCCATCAGTGGGGACAGGAGGAACGGCTACACCTTC.

The V gene is TRBV28, the J gene TRBJ1-5, with 7 bases that match TRBD1. V lost 9 bases, J lost 0 bases, and 8 bases stayed unmatched. Per germline, CDR1 MDHEN and CDR2 SYDVKM. The CDR3 length is 15 residues. The CDR3 DNA follows: TGTGCCAGTCACAGGGGCCTTTATAGCAATCAGCCCCAGCATTTT. This encodes CASHRGLYSNQPQHF.

This chain joins TRBV28 and TRBJ2-1, with a weak D call TRBD2 (6 bases). The germline gives CDR1 MDHEN, CDR2 SYDVKM. The CDR3 totals 15 residues. The germline V and J ends were trimmed by 2 bases and 4 bases, with 12 bases remaining between them. CDR3 DNA sequence: TGTGCCAGCAGTTTAAAGCGGGCGTGGTACAATGAGCAGTTCTTC. Amino acid sequence: CASSLKRAWYNEQFF.

The CDR3 sequence is CASSRQGVYEQYF. CDR3 DNA: TGTGCCAGCAGTCGACAGGGGGTGTACGAGCAGTACTTC. This chain joins TRBV27 and TRBJ2-7; 9 bases are a match to TRBD1. This CDR3 is built from 13 residues. J lost 4 bases, V lost 5 bases, and 3 bases had no gene match. Germline V gene lookup returns CDR1 MNHEY and CDR2 SMNVEV (reference sequence).

The rearrangement links TRBV5-1 to TRBJ1-2, with D possibly being TRBD1 (6 bases). The V and J ends lost 4 bases and 6 bases respectively, with 10 bases between them. CDR1 and CDR2 from the germline V gene are SGHRS and YFSETQ. The CDR3 is 12 residues long. The CDR3 DNA reads as TGCGCCAGCAGCCCGACAGGCCATGGCTACACCTTC. Its protein product is CASSPTGHGYTF.